One sample yielded the 21 T cell receptor beta chains listed below, sequenced in a study of CXCR3 chemokines and chemotherapy response in bladder cancer. TCRdb ran MiXCR on the PCR reads and lists one entry per CDR3 protein. The sample records about 8,100 distinct CDR3 sequences, 10% to 15% being singletons. Sample collection occurred from a patient whose treatment included neoadjuvant chemotherapy. All receptors come from a human donor with bladder cancer that responded to neoadjuvant chemotherapy.

The chain couples TRBV20-1 to TRBJ2-3; the match to TRBD1 covers 12 bases. The CDR3 consists of 16 residues. Germline CDR1 DFQATT, CDR2 SNEGSKA (reference sequence). Unmatched junction bases numbered 10, after V lost 4 bases and J lost 5 bases. The CDR3: CSAIGGTGGLIDTQYF. In DNA, the CDR3 is TGCAGTGCTATTGGGGGGACAGGGGGCTTGATAGATACGCAGTATTTT.

This clonotype was seen more than once but under ten times. In nucleotides, the CDR3 is TGTGCCAGCAGTTACAGGGGATTAGCCAAAAACATTCAGTACTTC. Protein sequence: CASSYRGLAKNIQYF. The J gene is TRBJ2-4, the V gene TRBV6-5, with D perhaps matching TRBD1 (5 bases). The V and J ends lost 2 bases and 0 bases respectively, with 8 bases between them. Germline values: CDR1 MNHEY, CDR2 SVGAGI. This CDR3 spans 15 amino acids.

This clonotype was counted between two and nine times. V gene TRBV15 combines with J gene TRBJ1-3; tentative D call: TRBD1 (5 bases). The CDR3 totals 16 residues. The V and J ends lost 9 bases and 0 bases respectively, with 18 bases between them. Per the germline V gene, CDR1 is LNHNV and CDR2 is YYDKDF (reference sequence). The CDR3 DNA reads TGTGCCACAAAGTTAGGGGACGCTTACTCTGGAAACACCATATATTTT. This codes for CATKLGDAYSGNTIYF.

This clonotype has a count of ten or more. J is TRBJ2-7 and V is TRBV18; the match to TRBD1 covers 12 bases. Germline assignment: CDR1 KGHSH and CDR2 LQKENI. CDR3 length equals 15 residues. The V gene end was trimmed by 2 bases and the J gene end by 7 bases; junction bases not matched to a gene: 6. The CDR3 nucleotides read TGTGCCAGCTCACCAAGGGGACAGGGGGCTTGGGAGCAGTACTTC. Translating it yields CASSPRGQGAWEQYF.

This clonotype is labeled as medium-sized. This sequence joins TRBV19 and TRBJ1-1; D might be TRBD1 (6 bases). Trimming cost V 3 bases and J 4 bases, with 9 bases left between them. Germline CDR1 and CDR2: LNHDA and SQIVND (reference sequence). This CDR3 is 13 amino acids long. The CDR3 here is CASSIEGGTEAFF. The CDR3, as DNA: TGTGCCAGTAGTATTGAGGGGGGCACTGAAGCTTTCTTT.

This clonotype is categorized as medium-sized. V and J are TRBV5-4 and TRBJ1-1, with D tentatively TRBD1 (6 bases). The CDR3 covers 15 residues. From germline, CDR1 is SGHNT and CDR2 YYREEE (reference sequence). Between the trimmed V and J ends, which lost 4 bases and 3 bases, there was a span of 16 bases. In nucleotides, the CDR3 is TGTGCCAGCAGCGGAGGTGGTCGGGGGCACACTGAAGCTTTCTTT. This encodes CASSGGGRGHTEAFF. The whole variable domain, filled in from reference TRBV5-4 and TRBJ1-1, reads ETGVTQSPTHLIKTRGQQVTLRCSSQSGHNTVSWYQQALGQGPQFIFQYYREEENGRGNFPPRFSGLQFPNYSSELNVNALELDDSALYLCASSGGGRGHTEAFFGQGTRLTVV.

In its sample, this clonotype was seen a few times. This sequence joins TRBV14 and TRBJ2-1; 12 bases are shared with TRBD2. Per the germline V gene, CDR1 is SGHDN and CDR2 is FVKESK. V lost 4 bases to trimming and J lost 15 bases; unmatched junction nucleotides: 10. The CDR3 contains 14 residues. The CDR3 region is CASSPLGLAGPPFF. In DNA form, the CDR3 reads TGTGCCAGCAGCCCGCTCGGACTAGCGGGGCCCCCGTTCTTC.

This clonotype was detected many times. The V gene is TRBV27, the J gene TRBJ2-2; D is uncertain. Trimming took 5 bases from V and 5 from J, leaving 6 bases between them. There are 12 residues in the CDR3. The germline CDR1 and CDR2 sequences are MNHEY and SMNVEV (reference sequence). The CDR3 here is CASSVGTGELFF. In DNA form, the CDR3 reads TGTGCCAGCAGTGTAGGGACCGGGGAGCTGTTTTTT.

At least ten counts were recorded for this clonotype. This rearrangement joins TRBV12-3 or TRBV12-4 to TRBJ2-3; 12 nucleotides agree with TRBD2. The CDR3 is 17 amino acids. V gave up 4 bases and J gave up 0 bases; unmatched junction bases: 5. The chain's CDR3 is CASSSRTSGTSTDTQYF. CDR3 DNA sequence: TGTGCCAGCAGTTCTAGGACTAGCGGGACTAGCACAGATACGCAGTATTTT.

There are many counts of this clonotype. This chain connects TRBV7-9 to TRBJ2-3; unclear D gene. The CDR3 runs 15 residues. Germline assignment: CDR1 SEHNR and CDR2 FQNEAQ (reference sequence). V was shortened by 5 bases and J by 2 bases, with 14 bases between the two germline ends. CDR3 region: CASSPGSAFTDTQYF. DNA of the CDR3: TGTGCCAGCAGCCCAGGCTCGGCCTTCACAGATACGCAGTATTTT.

This clonotype was detected only once. This sequence joins TRBV5-6 and TRBJ2-7; D gene uncertain. Looked up from germline, CDR1 is SGHDT and CDR2 is YYEEEE. The germline V and J ends were trimmed by 4 bases and 6 bases, with 14 bases remaining between them. The CDR3 is 13 residues long. CDR3 DNA: TGTGCCAGCAGCGACGGCCCTTCTGGCGAGCAGTACTTC. Encoded protein: CASSDGPSGEQYF. The full variable domain, rest sourced from reference TRBV5-6 and TRBJ2-7, is DAGVTQSPTHLIKTRGQQVTLRCSPKSGHDTVSWYQQALGQGPQFIFQYYEEEERQRGNFPDRFSGHQFPNYSSELNVNALLLGDSALYLCASSDGPSGEQYFGPGTRLTVT.

The rearrangement uses TRBV12-5 and TRBJ1-1; D may be TRBD1 (5 bases). V gave up 0 bases and J gave up 7 bases, with 15 bases separating them. There are 15 residues in the CDR3. Germline-derived CDR1 and CDR2 are LGHNT and FRNRAP. The CDR3 loop reads CASGLVAGRVIEAFF. CDR3 coding DNA: TGTGCTAGTGGTTTGGTGGCTGGCAGGGTTATTGAAGCTTTCTTT.

V gene TRBV6-6 combines with J gene TRBJ2-1; 10 nucleotides line up with TRBD2. V lost 8 bases and J lost 5; bases outside the gene matches: 6. This CDR3 contains 14 residues. Germline assignment: CDR1 MNHNY and CDR2 SVGAGI (reference sequence). The CDR3 region has the DNA TGTGCCAGCCATCTAGCGGGGGCTGACAATGAGCAGTTCTTC. Translating it yields CASHLAGADNEQFF.

This clonotype was seen repeatedly, ten times or more. The J gene is TRBJ1-5, the V gene TRBV30; 7 bases fit TRBD1. Trimming at V came to 2 bases and at J to 2 bases, leaving 6 bases not matched to a gene. Germline CDR1 is GTSNPN and CDR2 is SVGIG (reference sequence). The CDR3 is 15 amino acids. The CDR3 sequence is CAWSPLDRGNQPQHF. Written as DNA, the CDR3 is TGTGCCTGGAGTCCACTAGACAGGGGCAATCAGCCCCAGCATTTT.

This clonotype was seen ten or more times. The genes are TRBV9 and TRBJ2-2, with D possibly being TRBD1 (5 bases). CDR3 length equals 15 residues. CDR1 and CDR2 from the germline V gene are SGDLS and YYNGEE. Deletions cut 1 base from V and 6 bases from J, with 13 bases between. The CDR3 is CASSVWTSGAGELFF. CDR3 DNA: TGTGCCAGCAGCGTATGGACATCAGGCGCCGGGGAGCTGTTTTTT. Drawing the rest from reference TRBV9 and TRBJ2-2, the complete variable domain is DSGVTQTPKHLITATGQRVTLRCSPRSGDLSVYWYQQSLDQGLQFLIQYYNGEERAKGNILERFSAQQFPDLHSELNLSSLELGDSALYFCASSVWTSGAGELFFGEGSRLTVL.

By share, this clonotype counts as medium-sized (0.01 to 0.1%). The rearrangement joins TRBV6-1 to TRBJ1-1, with TRBD1 matching 12 bases. This CDR3 spans 16 amino acids. Germline V gene sequence: CDR1 MNHNS, CDR2 SASEGT. J lost 4 bases, V lost 5 bases, and 8 bases had no gene match. CDR3 sequence reads: CASSKGQGALGTEAFF. The CDR3 DNA is TGTGCCAGCAGTAAGGGACAGGGGGCGCTGGGCACTGAAGCTTTCTTT.

This clonotype was observed many times. V usage is TRBV6-6 and J usage is TRBJ1-3, with D perhaps matching TRBD1 (6 bases). The CDR3 is made up of 15 amino acids. V was pared by 0 bases and J by 2 bases, with 8 bases between. Germline CDR1 MNHNY, CDR2 SVGAGI (reference sequence). CDR3 residues: CASSYSTGPGNTIYF. CDR3 in DNA: TGTGCCAGCAGTTACTCGACAGGACCTGGAAACACCATATATTTT.

The CDR3 DNA is TGCAGCGTTGAAGATCCAAATGGCAGAAAGCAGTACTTC. Protein: CSVEDPNGRKQYF. This chain joins TRBV29-1 and TRBJ2-7; D is ambiguous. The CDR3 contains 13 residues. CDR1 is SQVTM and CDR2 is ANQGSEA in the germline V gene. V lost 0 bases and J 8 bases, leaving 14 bases between the germline ends.

By frequency in the sample, this clonotype is medium-sized (0.01 to 0.1%). The V gene is TRBV6-1, the J gene TRBJ2-3; 8 bases match TRBD1. CDR1 is MNHNS and CDR2 is SASEGT in the germline V gene. The CDR3 totals 16 residues. Trimming at V came to 4 bases and at J to 1 base, leaving 7 bases not matched to a gene. The CDR3, as DNA: TGTGCCAGCAGTGCTGGACAGGGTTCACGCACAGATACGCAGTATTTT. It yields the protein CASSAGQGSRTDTQYF.

This chain connects TRBV20-1 to TRBJ1-5, with D possibly TRBD1 on 5 matching bases. Germline V gives CDR1 DFQATT, CDR2 SNEGSKA (reference sequence). This CDR3 region has 12 residues. V was trimmed by 5 bases and J by 1 base, leaving 6 bases between them. In DNA, the CDR3 is TGCAGTGCTGGGGGGAGCAATCAGCCCCAGCATTTT. It is translated as CSAGGSNQPQHF.

This clonotype turned up a few times. The rearrangement joins TRBV27 to TRBJ1-6; 10 bases are shared with TRBD1. Looked up from germline, CDR1 is MNHEY and CDR2 is SMNVEV (reference sequence). The V and J ends lost 2 bases and 7 bases, in that order; junction bases with no gene match: 8. The CDR3 is 17 amino acids. CDR3 amino acids: CASSLQRQGAWNSPLHF. The CDR3 DNA follows: TGTGCCAGCAGTTTACAACGACAGGGGGCGTGGAATTCACCCCTCCACTTT.